Below, 19 T cell receptor beta chains from the same sample are listed, as sequenced in a study of breast tumors, draining lymph nodes, adjacent tissues (dated by TCRdb to about 2016). The lymph node samples were taken from the axillary draining lymph nodes of breast cancer patients. The library was prepared using multiplex PCR. TCRdb lists the instrument as Illumina HiSeq 2000. The public reads were reprocessed in TCRdb via fastp at Q25 and MiXCR, keeping in-frame beta chains. Rows are combined by CDR3 protein, so each entry shows the most common genes and DNA. The sample yields over 70,000 distinct CDR3 sequences; approximately 31% were counted once. Over 6.5% of the sample belongs to the ten largest clones. Material: axillary lymph node tissue. Source of these receptors: a female donor with breast cancer. Some clones in this sample may be carry-over from other donors' samples.

At least ten counts were recorded for this clonotype. V and J are TRBV19 and TRBJ2-1; 7 nucleotides agree with TRBD1. The germline gives CDR1 LNHDA, CDR2 SQIVND (reference sequence). With 3 bases clipped from V and 8 bases from J, the junction kept 7 bases outside the gene matches. This CDR3 has 14 residues. CDR3 in amino acids: CASSIHRGRDEQFF. CDR3 DNA sequence: TGTGCCAGTAGTATCCACAGGGGTCGGGATGAGCAGTTCTTC.

Ten or more counts support this clonotype. The CDR3 region has the DNA TGTGCCAGCAGCTTAACAGGTTATCCTTCTGGGGCCAACGTCCTGACTTTC. It translates to CASSLTGYPSGANVLTF. J is TRBJ2-6 and V is TRBV7-9, with a possible D match to TRBD1 (5 bases). CDR1 SEHNR and CDR2 FQNEAQ come from the germline V gene (reference sequence). Trimming removed 2 bases from V and 1 base from J, with 12 bases in between. The CDR3 is 17 residues long.

Concerning this clonotype: This may arise from a read error, as a much more abundant clone is one base away. V gene TRBV3-1 combines with J gene TRBJ2-7; TRBD1 is a possible D gene (5 bases). Germline V gives CDR1 LGHDT, CDR2 YNNKEL (reference sequence). The CDR3 has 15 residues. CDR3 in amino acids: CAGSQGMGRPDEQYF. CDR3 DNA sequence: TGTGCCGGCAGCCAAGGGATGGGGCGCCCCGACGAGCAGTACTTC.

At least ten counts were recorded for this clonotype. The genes are TRBV7-2 and TRBJ2-3, with a tentative D call TRBD2 (7 bases). The germline CDR1 and CDR2 sequences are SGHTA and FQGNSA. V was trimmed by 0 bases and J by 4 bases, leaving 14 bases between them. This CDR3 spans 16 amino acids. Here the CDR3 reads CASSLAGGRRADTQYF. The CDR3 DNA reads as TGTGCCAGCAGCTTAGCCGGGGGGCGGAGGGCAGATACGCAGTATTTT.

A note on this clonotype: Relative to the germline gene, one junction end is altered; a read error may explain this. This chain connects TRBV20-1 to TRBJ2-5; D remains unclear. Germline lookup yields CDR1 DFQATT and CDR2 SNEGSKA (reference sequence). The CDR3 is 9 residues long. CDR3 DNA: TGCAGTGCTCAAGGGACCCAGTACTTC. Protein sequence: CSAQGTQYF.

The rearrangement uses TRBV7-2 and TRBJ2-2; D is ambiguous. V was clipped by 2 bases and J by 7 bases, with 26 bases between them. The germline CDR1 and CDR2 sequences are SGHTA and FQGNSA. There are 19 residues in the CDR3. The CDR3: CASSLHYKSYEQYLGELFF. The DNA of the CDR3 is TGTGCCAGCAGCTTACACTACAAATCCTACGAGCAGTACCTCGGGGAGCTGTTTTTT.

This clonotype occurred many times. The rearrangement joins TRBV24-1 to TRBJ2-3; unclear D gene. Germline V gene sequence: CDR1 KGHDR, CDR2 SFDVKD. Trimming left V 4 bases short and J 2 bases short, with 9 bases between. The CDR3 has 14 residues. The DNA of the CDR3 is TGTGCCACCAGTGAAACACAGTTCACAGATACGCAGTATTTT. Translation gives CATSETQFTDTQYF.

This rearrangement joins TRBV29-1 to TRBJ2-5; the match to TRBD2 covers 16 bases. The CDR3 totals 19 residues. Germline V gives CDR1 SQVTM, CDR2 ANQGSEA. V dropped 6 bases and J dropped 0; count of bases not matched to a gene: 13. CDR3 DNA sequence: TGCAGCGTCAGCCCCGGGACTAGCGGGAGGGACCCCTACCAAGAGACCCAGTACTTC. Its translation: CSVSPGTSGRDPYQETQYF.

This clonotype was detected only a few times. V is TRBV3-1 and J is TRBJ2-3; D unresolved. The CDR3 contains 14 residues. Trimming took 3 bases from V and 8 from J, leaving 15 bases between them. Germline V gene lookup returns CDR1 LGHDT and CDR2 YNNKEL (reference sequence). The CDR3 sequence: CASSQALFSSTQYF. CDR3 coding DNA: TGTGCCAGCAGCCAGGCCCTTTTCTCGTCTACGCAGTATTTT.

This clonotype showed up many times. The CDR3, as DNA: TGTGCCAGCAGACATACAGGGGGCACAATCAAAGAGACCCAGTACTTC. Encoded protein: CASRHTGGTIKETQYF. The chain employs TRBV6-6 and TRBJ2-5, with TRBD1 matching 9 bases. V lost 6 bases, J lost 3 bases, and 11 bases stayed unmatched. Germline CDR1 and CDR2: MNHNY and SVGAGI (reference sequence). There are 16 residues in the CDR3.

This clonotype was counted at least ten times. At one boundary the junction diverges from the germline segment, which might be a read error. CDR3 in DNA: TGTGCCAGCAGCTTAGCTAGCGGGAGCTACAATGATCAGTTCTTC. It encodes CASSLASGSYNDQFF. The chain employs TRBV7-6 and TRBJ2-1; TRBD2 matches at 9 bases. There are 15 residues in the CDR3. Germline V gene lookup returns CDR1 SGHVS and CDR2 FNYEAQ.

This clonotype was picked up many times. The V gene is TRBV27, the J gene TRBJ2-7; D could derive from TRBD1 or TRBD2 (5 bases each). Deletions cut 5 bases from V and 3 bases from J, with 11 bases between. From germline, CDR1 is MNHEY and CDR2 SMNVEV (reference sequence). The CDR3 length is 13 residues. The CDR3: CASSRDAGYEQYF. The CDR3 DNA reads as TGTGCCAGCAGTCGGGACGCTGGCTACGAGCAGTACTTC.

The chain links TRBV11-2 to TRBJ2-3; 7 bases line up with TRBD2. Looked up from germline, CDR1 is SGHAT and CDR2 is FQNNGV. The CDR3 runs to 16 residues. V gave up 2 bases and J gave up 2 bases; unmatched junction bases: 7. In nucleotides, the CDR3 is TGTGCCAGCAGCTTATGGGTAGCGGGTTCCACAGATACGCAGTATTTT. This translates into CASSLWVAGSTDTQYF.

Worth noting for this clonotype: A much larger clone differs by one base, so this may be a read error. This sequence joins TRBV6-6 and TRBJ1-2; D is unclear. The length of the CDR3 is 13 residues. The germline CDR1 and CDR2 sequences are MNHNY and SVGAGI (reference sequence). The DNA of the CDR3 is TGTGCCAGCAGTCATGCGGCCCGCTATGGCTGCACCTTC. Translation: CASSHAARYGCTF.

This clonotype was detected ten times or more. V is TRBV28 and J is TRBJ2-3; 7 bases are a match to TRBD2. Unmatched junction bases numbered 2, after V lost 6 bases and J lost 2 bases. The CDR3 totals 13 residues. Germline V gene lookup returns CDR1 MDHEN and CDR2 SYDVKM. The CDR3 bases are TGTGCCAGCAGCGCGGGAGACACAGATACGCAGTATTTT. It specifies CASSAGDTDTQYF.

This clonotype was counted many times. A much larger clone differs from this one at a single base, so this may be a read error. The chain joins TRBV20-1 to TRBJ2-1, with D perhaps matching TRBD2 (7 bases). The CDR3 loop spans 14 amino acids. Germline values: CDR1 DFQATT, CDR2 SNEGSKA (reference sequence). CDR3: CSARGASGYTEQFF. CDR3 sequence (DNA): TGCAGTGCTCGGGGGGCTAGCGGCTACACTGAGCAGTTCTTC.

This clonotype was counted at least ten times. Compared with germline, one end of the junction differs, possibly owing to a read error. The chain combines TRBV6-6 with TRBJ2-6; D call uncertain. Germline-derived CDR1 and CDR2 are MNHNY and SVGAGI (reference sequence). The CDR3 covers 18 residues. In DNA form, the CDR3 reads TGTGCCAGCAGTCACTCGACTTCAGTGCACTCTGGGGCCAACGTCCTGACTTTC. It is translated as CASSHSTSVHSGANVLTF.

This clonotype was counted ten times or more. This chain uses TRBV19 with TRBJ1-3, with D possibly being TRBD1 (5 bases). The CDR3 length is 16 residues. The V and J ends lost 4 bases and 0 bases respectively, with 13 bases between them. In germline, CDR1 is LNHDA, CDR2 SQIVND (reference sequence). The CDR3 coding sequence is TGTGCCAGTAGTAAACTCCAGGGATCCTCTGGAAACACCATATATTTT. Its protein is CASSKLQGSSGNTIYF.

This clonotype showed up just a few times. The chain has TRBV6-5 and TRBJ2-3; D call uncertain. This CDR3 has 14 amino acids. Trimming pared 2 bases from V and 6 bases from J, leaving 12 bases between. Germline values: CDR1 MNHEY, CDR2 SVGAGI. For the CDR3, the DNA is TGTGCCAGCAGTTACGGGCTAGTTGGGGATACGCAGTATTTT. The encoded protein is CASSYGLVGDTQYF.